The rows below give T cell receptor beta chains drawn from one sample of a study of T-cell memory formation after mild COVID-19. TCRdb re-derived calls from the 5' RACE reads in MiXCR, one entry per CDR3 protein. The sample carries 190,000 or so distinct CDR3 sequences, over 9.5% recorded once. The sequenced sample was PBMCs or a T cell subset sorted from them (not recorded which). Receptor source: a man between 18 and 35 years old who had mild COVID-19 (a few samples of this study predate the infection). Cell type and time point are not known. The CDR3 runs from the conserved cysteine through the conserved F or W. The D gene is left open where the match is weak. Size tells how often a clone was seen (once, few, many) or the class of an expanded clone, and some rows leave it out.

CDR3: CASSSAGQGREQFF; DNA: TGTGCCAGCAGTTCCGCCGGACAGGGGCGCGAGCAGTTCTTC; size: few; V: TRBV7-2; D: TRBD1; J: TRBJ2-1
CDR3: CASSLRARNTGELFF; DNA: TGTGCCAGCAGCTTAAGGGCTCGTAACACCGGGGAGCTGTTTTTT; size: .; V: TRBV7-2; D: .; J: TRBJ2-2
CDR3: CASRQVAKETQYF; DNA: TGTGCCAGCCGACAGGTCGCCAAAGAGACCCAGTACTTC; size: .; V: TRBV6-5; D: .; J: TRBJ2-5
CDR3: CASTSKRVTDTQYF; DNA: TGTGCCAGCACCTCAAAGCGGGTCACAGATACGCAGTATTTT; size: .; V: TRBV3-2; D: .; J: TRBJ2-3
CDR3: CASRPGTGEIAFF; DNA: TGTGCCAGCAGACCTGGGACAGGGGAGATCGCTTTCTTT; size: .; V: TRBV12-3/TRBV12-4; D: TRBD1; J: TRBJ1-1
CDR3: CASSQEGPGPYDYTF; DNA: TGCGCCAGCAGCCAAGAAGGGCCAGGACCCTATGACTACACCTTC; size: .; V: TRBV4-1; D: .; J: TRBJ1-2
CDR3: CASSYVDANQETQYF; DNA: TGTGCCAGCAGTTACGTCGATGCTAACCAAGAGACCCAGTACTTC; size: few; V: TRBV6-5; D: .; J: TRBJ2-5
CDR3: CASSEVPNTGELFF; DNA: TGTGCCAGCAGTGAGGTTCCGAACACCGGGGAGCTGTTTTTT; size: many; V: TRBV6-1; D: .; J: TRBJ2-2
CDR3: CASSLGGQPTSYGYTF; DNA: TGTGCCAGCAGCTTAGGGGGACAGCCAACCTCCTATGGCTACACCTTC; size: .; V: TRBV7-2; D: TRBD1; J: TRBJ1-2
CDR3: CASSRQTGSYEQYF; DNA: TGTGCCAGCAGTCGACAGACAGGGTCCTACGAGCAGTACTTC; size: .; V: TRBV25-1; D: TRBD1; J: TRBJ2-7
CDR3: CASSQAGGQAYGYTF; DNA: TGCGCCAGCAGCCAAGCCGGAGGGCAGGCCTATGGCTACACCTTC; size: .; V: TRBV4-3; D: .; J: TRBJ1-2
CDR3: CASSPKPQETQYF; DNA: TGCGCCAGCAGTCCCAAACCACAAGAGACCCAGTACTTC; size: .; V: TRBV23-1; D: .; J: TRBJ2-5
CDR3: CASSAQSGTGSFF; DNA: TGTGCCAGCAGCGCTCAATCCGGGACTGGGTCGTTCTTC; size: few; V: TRBV3-1; D: .; J: TRBJ2-1
CDR3: CASRRSATNEKLFF; DNA: TGTGCCAGCAGGAGGAGTGCAACTAATGAAAAACTGTTTTTT; size: .; V: TRBV7-8; D: .; J: TRBJ1-4
CDR3: CASSLFGRGTSYNEQFF; DNA: TGTGCCAGCAGCTTATTCGGGCGGGGGACCTCCTACAATGAGCAGTTCTTC; size: few; V: TRBV7-2; D: TRBD2; J: TRBJ2-1
CDR3: CSVVVATGELFF; DNA: TGCAGCGTTGTGGTAGCCACCGGGGAGCTGTTTTTT; size: .; V: TRBV29-1; D: .; J: TRBJ2-2
CDR3: CASSGDRGWGETQYF; DNA: TGCGCCAGCAGCGGTGACAGGGGTTGGGGAGAGACCCAGTACTTC; size: few; V: TRBV5-1; D: TRBD1; J: TRBJ2-5
CDR3: CASSLRTSGGTSYNEQFF; DNA: TGCGCCAGCAGCCTCAGAACTAGCGGGGGGACCTCCTACAATGAGCAGTTCTTC; size: few; V: TRBV4-3; D: TRBD2; J: TRBJ2-1
CDR3: CASSLVVGAYNEQFF; DNA: TGTGCCAGCAGCTTAGTAGTCGGGGCCTACAATGAGCAGTTCTTC; size: many; V: TRBV7-2; D: .; J: TRBJ2-1
CDR3: CASRPPGGPYNEQFF; DNA: TGTGCCAGCAGACCACCCGGGGGGCCATACAATGAGCAGTTCTTC; size: few; V: TRBV27; D: .; J: TRBJ2-1
CDR3: CASRVGAKNIQYF; DNA: TGCGCCAGCCGGGTGGGGGCCAAAAACATTCAGTACTTC; size: few; V: TRBV10-2; D: .; J: TRBJ2-4
CDR3: CASGAVPYGYTF; DNA: TGTGCCAGCGGGGCAGTACCTTATGGCTACACCTTC; size: .; V: TRBV28; D: .; J: TRBJ1-2
CDR3: CASSVTGEYPYNEQFF; DNA: TGTGCCAGCAGCGTAACAGGGGAATACCCCTACAATGAGCAGTTCTTC; size: many; V: TRBV11-2; D: TRBD1; J: TRBJ2-1
CDR3: CASSLVTGSDTQYF; DNA: TGCGCCAGCAGCTTGGTGACGGGATCAGATACGCAGTATTTT; size: many; V: TRBV5-1; D: .; J: TRBJ2-3
CDR3: CSAVNNEQFF; DNA: TGCAGTGCCGTCAACAATGAGCAGTTCTTC; size: many; V: TRBV20-1; D: .; J: TRBJ2-1
CDR3: CSARDRLAASDTQYF; DNA: TGCAGTGCTAGAGATCGGCTAGCGGCCTCAGATACGCAGTATTTT; size: .; V: TRBV20-1; D: TRBD2; J: TRBJ2-3
CDR3: CSAQDEYQETQYF; DNA: TGCAGTGCCCAAGACGAGTACCAAGAGACCCAGTACTTC; size: .; V: TRBV20-1; D: .; J: TRBJ2-5
CDR3: CASREKPGSGELFF; DNA: TGTGCCAGCAGAGAAAAACCAGGCTCCGGGGAGCTGTTTTTT; size: .; V: TRBV2; D: .; J: TRBJ2-2
CDR3: CASRPTPKYDEQFF; DNA: TGTGCCAGCAGACCGACTCCCAAGTACGATGAGCAGTTCTTC; size: many; V: TRBV12-3/TRBV12-4; D: .; J: TRBJ2-1
CDR3: CASSYLMQGAYGYTF; DNA: TGTGCCAGCAGTTACCTTATGCAGGGGGCTTATGGCTACACCTTC; size: few; V: TRBV6-5; D: TRBD1; J: TRBJ1-2
CDR3: CASSGYGTDSGNTIYF; DNA: TGTGCCAGCAGCGGATACGGGACGGACTCTGGAAACACCATATATTTT; size: .; V: TRBV5-6; D: .; J: TRBJ1-3
CDR3: CSGRDRVWETQYF; DNA: TGCAGCGGCCGGGACAGGGTTTGGGAGACCCAGTACTTC; size: many; V: TRBV29-1; D: TRBD1; J: TRBJ2-5
CDR3: CASSLGLAGASTDTQYF; DNA: TGCGCCAGCAGCCTGGGACTAGCGGGAGCTAGCACAGATACGCAGTATTTT; size: many; V: TRBV5-1; D: TRBD2; J: TRBJ2-3
CDR3: CSARSRRGSYEQYF; DNA: TGCAGTGCTAGATCCCGGAGAGGTAGCTACGAGCAGTACTTC; size: few; V: TRBV20-1; D: .; J: TRBJ2-7
CDR3: CASSLPGAIRTEAFF; DNA: TGTGCCAGCAGTTTACCGGGGGCAATAAGAACTGAAGCTTTCTTT; size: .; V: TRBV28; D: .; J: TRBJ1-1
CDR3: CASGGEGTYEQYF; DNA: TGTGCCAGCGGCGGAGAGGGCACCTACGAGCAGTACTTC; size: few; V: TRBV10-3; D: .; J: TRBJ2-7
CDR3: CSASVAGGFTGELFF; DNA: TGCAGTGCTAGTGTGGCGGGGGGGTTCACCGGGGAGCTGTTTTTT; size: .; V: TRBV20-1; D: TRBD2; J: TRBJ2-2
CDR3: CATSRQGYGYTF; DNA: TGTGCCACCAGCCGACAGGGTTATGGCTACACCTTC; size: .; V: TRBV15; D: TRBD1; J: TRBJ1-2
CDR3: CSARGGSRDTEAFF; DNA: TGCAGTGCTAGAGGGGGGTCGAGAGACACTGAAGCTTTCTTT; size: many; V: TRBV20-1; D: .; J: TRBJ1-1
CDR3: CASSLVPGANTGELFF; DNA: TGTGCCAGCAGCTTAGTCCCAGGAGCGAACACCGGGGAGCTGTTTTTT; size: few; V: TRBV7-2; D: .; J: TRBJ2-2
CDR3: CASNTPWEQFF; DNA: TGTGCCAGCAATACCCCATGGGAGCAGTTCTTC; size: .; V: TRBV6-5; D: .; J: TRBJ2-1
CDR3: CASSWTALGYQPQHF; DNA: TGTGCCAGCAGCTGGACAGCTCTGGGGTATCAGCCCCAGCATTTT; size: .; V: TRBV7-8; D: .; J: TRBJ1-5
CDR3: CASSFGTGTKATQYF; DNA: TGTGCCAGCAGTTTCGGGACCGGGACCAAGGCGACCCAGTACTTC; size: few; V: TRBV12-3/TRBV12-4; D: .; J: TRBJ2-5
CDR3: CSAKDRTSGNTIYF; DNA: TGCAGTGCTAAAGACAGGACCTCTGGAAACACCATATATTTT; size: many; V: TRBV20-1; D: .; J: TRBJ1-3
CDR3: CASSLPGVAGYNEQFF; DNA: TGTGCCAGCAGCTTACCTGGGGTAGCTGGTTACAATGAGCAGTTCTTC; size: many; V: TRBV7-6; D: .; J: TRBJ2-1
CDR3: CASSLLSGNTIYF; DNA: TGTGCCAGCTCATTACTCTCTGGAAACACCATATATTTT; size: few; V: TRBV18; D: .; J: TRBJ1-3
CDR3: CSASLPAGQAEAFF; DNA: TGCAGTGCTAGCCTGCCGGCCGGGCAGGCTGAAGCTTTCTTT; size: .; V: TRBV20-1; D: .; J: TRBJ1-1
CDR3: CASSISFQGLSTDTQYF; DNA: TGTGCCAGCAGCATCAGCTTCCAGGGACTAAGCACAGATACGCAGTATTTT; size: few; V: TRBV5-6; D: TRBD2; J: TRBJ2-3
CDR3: CASSLRTGGSYEQYF; DNA: TGCGCCAGCAGCCTTCGGACAGGGGGCTCCTACGAGCAGTACTTC; size: many; V: TRBV5-1; D: TRBD1; J: TRBJ2-7
CDR3: CASSLDLAGGIEQFF; DNA: TGCGCCAGCAGCTTGGATCTAGCGGGGGGAATTGAGCAGTTCTTC; size: .; V: TRBV5-1; D: TRBD2; J: TRBJ2-1
CDR3: CASGTGLSPLHF; DNA: TGTGCCAGCGGGACAGGGCTCTCACCCCTCCACTTT; size: .; V: TRBV7-6; D: TRBD1; J: TRBJ1-6
CDR3: CATSPRTGANEQFF; DNA: TGTGCCACCAGTCCCCGGACAGGGGCAAATGAGCAGTTCTTC; size: .; V: TRBV24-1; D: TRBD1; J: TRBJ2-1
CDR3: CASSFMIEEKLFF; DNA: TGTGCCAGCAGTTTCATGATTGAAGAAAAACTGTTTTTT; size: few; V: TRBV28; D: .; J: TRBJ1-4